This TCR beta chain was profiled in a study of T cell changes during pregnancy in multiple sclerosis. With 5 bases clipped from V and 3 bases from J, the junction kept 6 bases outside the gene matches. Germline CDR1 and CDR2: SEHNR and FQNEAQ (reference sequence). This CDR3 contains 15 residues. Repertoires were generated with immunoSEQ multiplex PCR, while TCRdb's copy carries only in-frame clones and drops some. The sample lists fewer than 55,000 clones, around 89% seen once, with 5.1% in the top ten. This receptor was identified in a female donor in good health, enrolled as a control in a pregnancy study. The genes are TRBV7-9 and TRBJ1-2; 10 bases align to TRBD1. This specimen consisted of peripheral blood, obtained after pregnancy. CDR3 sequence (DNA): TGTGCCAGCAGCATACGACAGGGGGCCTACTATGGCTACACCTTC. Protein: CASSIRQGAYYGYTF. The complete variable domain, with remaining parts taken from reference TRBV7-9 and TRBJ1-2, reads DTGVSQNPRHKITKRGQNVTFRCDPISEHNRLYWYRQTLGQGPEFLTYFQNEAQLEKSRLLSDRFSAERPKGSFSTLEIQRTEQGDSAMYLCASSIRQGAYYGYTFGSGTRLTVV.